The source of this TCR beta chain is a study of beta chain features in type 1 diabetes (dated by TCRdb to between 2017 and 2018). At the level of the whole study: No differences in mean age, gender distribution, total cell number or subset yield were found between patients and healthy donors. The study compared TCRB repertoires of sorted circulating CD4+ T cell subsets between recently diagnosed type 1 diabetes patients and matched healthy donors. A total of 107,917,701 sorted cells were examined across all samples, and the number of cells per subset was strongly correlated with RNA yield. Whereas all 30 or so donors provided naive and central memory subsets, regulatory and stem cell-like memory subsets were isolated from just 8 patients and roughly 8 healthy donors. What the authors observed across the whole study: Shorter templates might be favored by PCR, yet because patient and control samples were amplified and corrected together, any such skew would affect both groups equally. Because the HLA sub-analyses included only small numbers of individuals, any influence of HLA type on TCRB rearrangement was left unresolved. Sequencing cDNA rather than genomic DNA could over-represent highly expressing activated cells, although activation and CD3 levels did not differ between groups. Fewer insertions and more nucleotide deletions at VDJ recombination sites were observed in patients with type 1 diabetes, implying thymic rearrangement abnormalities. Naive, central memory and regulatory TCRB repertoires appeared more similar among patients than among healthy donors. Type 1 diabetes patients showed a moderate but significant shortening of TCRB CDR3 length in all four CD4+ subsets.

The CDR3 numbers 14 residues from cysteine through phenylalanine. CDR3 DNA is the only sequence kept; it has 42 bases, read in frame from the first base. Via the germline V gene (reference sequence), CDR1 is SEHNR and CDR2 FQNEAQ. For this chain, trimming is 8 bases at the V end and 2 bases at the J end, and the number of junction bases without a gene match is 5. The entire isolated RNA was reverse transcribed using the High Capacity cDNA Reverse Transcription Kit, and thus expressed TCRB transcripts were sequenced. Deep immunoSEQ sequencing was applied to naive, central memory and regulatory T cell samples, giving an average of around 3.8 million total reads per sample. After sorted cells were lysed in RLT buffer, RNA was extracted with DNase-treated RNeasy Micro or Mini kits, with the choice depending on cell number. Each cell subset was processed separately to prevent cross-contamination, with patient and healthy donor samples processed together. TCRB sequences were amplified from cDNA with the immunoSEQ multiplex PCR, producing 87-bp fragments spanning the CDR3 region. Sequencing of the amplicons was performed on the Illumina HiSeq platform. As for the original processing: Synthetic template baselines were used to correct PCR bias computationally, reads within Hamming distance 2 were collapsed, and singletons that could not be merged were discarded. By aligning reads against IMGT, V, D and J genes, CDR3 length, and insertions or deletions at six rearrangement sites were assigned. Clonotype counts were normalized to sorted cell number within each subset before computing true diversity and Gini coefficients with the tcR R package. Repertoire sharing was quantified using the overlap coefficient calculated on TCRB nucleotide sequences. Out-of-frame TCRB sequences from naive cells were analyzed as a proxy for the pre-selection repertoire. This immuneACCESS table, as held by TCRdb, lists in-frame sequences with V and J called but not all clones. Of the missing ones, under half trace to an unresolved V gene in checked studies; the others have no known cause. V and J calls and clone size come straight from that table; D and trimming were deduced from the DNA. This sample has 200,000 to 250,000 clones in its table, and roughly 17% of those were observed once. The ten largest clones capture 0.08% to 0.095% of the sample.

From each donor, a single peripheral blood sample of around 0.12 L on average was drawn into heparinised tubes. A BD FACSAria II was used to sort naive, central memory, regulatory and stem cell-like memory CD4+ T cells with a panel that included CD45RO, CCR7, CD25, CD127, CD95 and CD27. A purity above 95% was achieved for all sorted populations. PBMCs were isolated right away by Lymphoprep density gradient centrifugation and were stained directly, without culture. So that batch effects would be minimized, each experiment stained and sorted samples in pairs, pairing one healthy donor with one patient. Comments on this clone: Its antigen remains undetermined. No much larger clone exists at a distance of one base, and base qualities are not known.

The TCR was taken from a man aged 25 to 45 with type 1 diabetes. The rearranged chain carries TRBV7-9 and TRBJ2-7; 11 central bases correspond to TRBD1. What was sequenced was naive CD4+ T cells from blood. According to the study, the label for this sample's cell subset or site signals: true naive CD4+ T cells. The DNA reads as follows: TGTGCCAGCCTGATGGGACAGGGGGCCTACGAGCAGTACTTC. Translated, it gives CASLMGQGAYEQYF.